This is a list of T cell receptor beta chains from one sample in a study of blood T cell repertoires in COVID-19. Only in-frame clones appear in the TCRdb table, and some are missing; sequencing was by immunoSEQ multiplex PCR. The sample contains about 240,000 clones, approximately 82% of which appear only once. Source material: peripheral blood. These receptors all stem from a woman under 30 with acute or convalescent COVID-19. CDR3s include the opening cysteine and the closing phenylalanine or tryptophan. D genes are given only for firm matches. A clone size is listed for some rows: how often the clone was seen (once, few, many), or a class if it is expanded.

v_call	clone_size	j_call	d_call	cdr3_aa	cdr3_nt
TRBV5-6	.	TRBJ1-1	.	CASRSSGVEAFF	TGTGCCAGCAGGAGTAGCGGTGTTGAAGCTTTCTTT
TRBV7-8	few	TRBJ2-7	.	CASSPQGEQYF	TGTGCCAGCAGCCCCCAGGGTGAGCAGTACTTC
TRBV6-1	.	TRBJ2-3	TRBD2	CASSGFGRGGTDTQYF	TGTGCCAGCAGTGGGTTCGGGAGGGGGGGCACAGATACGCAGTATTTT
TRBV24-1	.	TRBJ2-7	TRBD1	CATSDGMTGTGHEQYF	TGTGCCACCAGTGATGGCATGACCGGGACAGGACACGAGCAGTACTTC
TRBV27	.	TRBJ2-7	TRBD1	CASSLRRRSGTGFLYF	TGTGCCAGCAGTTTACGGCGAAGGTCGGGGACAGGGTTTCTGTACTTC
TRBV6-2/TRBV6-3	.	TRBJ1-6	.	CASSYFTGFSPLHF	TGTGCCAGCAGTTACTTTACAGGGTTCTCACCCCTCCACTTT
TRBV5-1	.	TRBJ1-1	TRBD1	CATSRTGNTEAFF	TGCGCCACCAGTCGGACAGGGAACACTGAAGCTTTCTTT
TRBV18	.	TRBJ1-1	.	CASSPLRQGSSEAFF	TGTGCCAGCTCACCCCTCCGCCAGGGGTCTAGCGAAGCTTTCTTT
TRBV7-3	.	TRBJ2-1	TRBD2	CASSLGGGYNEQFF	TGTGCCAGCAGCTTGGGCGGGGGGTACAATGAGCAGTTCTTC
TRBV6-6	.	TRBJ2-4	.	CASSYSSTQNIQYF	TGTGCCAGCAGTTACTCGAGTACCCAAAACATTCAGTACTTC
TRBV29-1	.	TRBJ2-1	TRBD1	CSLRQGTYNEQFF	TGCAGCCTGAGACAGGGAACCTACAATGAGCAGTTCTTC
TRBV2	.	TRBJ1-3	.	CASSEDGLSGNTIYF	TGTGCCAGCAGTGAAGACGGACTCAGCGGAAACACCATATATTTT
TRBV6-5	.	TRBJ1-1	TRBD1	CASSYSGGRVNTEAFF	TGTGCCAGCAGTTACTCAGGGGGCAGGGTGAACACTGAAGCTTTCTTT
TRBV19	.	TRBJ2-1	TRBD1	CASTNDRDRVYNEQFF	TGTGCCAGTACTAACGACCGGGACAGGGTCTACAATGAGCAGTTCTTC
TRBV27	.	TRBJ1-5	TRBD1	CASSFLNRGRSNQPQHF	TGTGCCAGCAGTTTCCTAAACAGGGGGCGAAGCAATCAGCCCCAGCATTTT
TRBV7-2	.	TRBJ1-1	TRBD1	CASSPRRQGFFAAFF	TGTGCCAGCAGCCCACGAAGACAGGGGTTTTTCGCAGCTTTCTTT
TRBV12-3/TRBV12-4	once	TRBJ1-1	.	CASSLGAYTEAFF	TGTGCCAGCAGTTTAGGGGCTTACACTGAAGCTTTCTTT
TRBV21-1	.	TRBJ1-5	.	CASTIARDRDQPQHF	TGTGCCAGCACCATAGCCCGAGACAGGGACCAGCCCCAGCATTTT
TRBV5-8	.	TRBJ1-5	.	CASSIGGRNQPQHF	TGTGCCAGCAGCATCGGGGGTCGCAATCAGCCCCAGCATTTT
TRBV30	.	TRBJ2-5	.	CAWSVGTAKETQYF	TGTGCCTGGAGTGTAGGGACTGCAAAAGAGACCCAGTACTTC
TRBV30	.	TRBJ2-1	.	CAWSPQTSSYNEQFF	TGTGCCTGGAGCCCACAGACGAGCTCCTACAATGAGCAGTTCTTC
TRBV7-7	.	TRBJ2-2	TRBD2	CATPWGGDGTGELFF	TGTGCTACCCCTTGGGGGGGAGATGGGACCGGGGAGCTGTTTTTT
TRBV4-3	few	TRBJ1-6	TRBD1	CASSQPLGQGYSPLHF	TGCGCCAGCAGCCAACCCCTGGGACAGGGTTATTCACCCCTCCACTTT
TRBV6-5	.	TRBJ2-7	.	CASRPVGAYEQYF	TGTGCCAGCAGACCCGTCGGGGCCTACGAGCAGTACTTC
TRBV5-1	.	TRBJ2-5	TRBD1	CASSPDGTGGKGTQYF	TGCGCCAGCAGCCCTGACGGGACAGGGGGCAAAGGGACCCAGTACTTC